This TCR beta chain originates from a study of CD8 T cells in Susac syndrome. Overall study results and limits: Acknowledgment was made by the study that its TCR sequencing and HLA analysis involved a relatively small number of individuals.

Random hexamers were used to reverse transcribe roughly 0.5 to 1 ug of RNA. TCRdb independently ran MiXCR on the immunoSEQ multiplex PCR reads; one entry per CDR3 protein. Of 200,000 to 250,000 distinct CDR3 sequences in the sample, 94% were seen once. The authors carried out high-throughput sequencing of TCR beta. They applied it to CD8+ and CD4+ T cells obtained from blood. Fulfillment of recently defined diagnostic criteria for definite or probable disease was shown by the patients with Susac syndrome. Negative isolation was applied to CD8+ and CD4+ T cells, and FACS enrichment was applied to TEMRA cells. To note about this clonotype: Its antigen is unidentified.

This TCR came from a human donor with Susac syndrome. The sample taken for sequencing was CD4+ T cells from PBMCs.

The CDR3: CASSRVTSGGSAGELFF. The DNA of the CDR3 is TGCGCCAGCAGCCGGGTAACTAGCGGGGGTAGTGCCGGGGAGCTGTTTTTT. The chain combines TRBV4-3 with TRBJ2-2; 11 nucleotides agree with TRBD2. The CDR3 is 17 residues long. The trim removed 4 bases at V and 6 bases at J, leaving 10 bases unmatched. The germline V gene has CDR1 LGHNA and CDR2 YSLEER.